Below, 18 T cell receptor beta chains from the same sample are listed, as sequenced in a study of blood T cell repertoires in COVID-19. Only in-frame clones appear in the TCRdb table, and some are missing; sequencing was by immunoSEQ multiplex PCR. The sample yields 200,000 or so clones, over 75% seen once. The sequenced material came from PBMCs or T cells enriched from blood (not recorded which). Source of these receptors: a woman aged 18-29 years in a cohort exposed to, infected with or recovered from COVID-19 (not recorded which).

This clone has only one observation. The chain carries TRBV7-2 and TRBJ2-3; 9 bases align to TRBD2. The CDR3 extends over 16 amino acids. The germline gives CDR1 SGHTA, CDR2 FQGNSA. V gave up 5 bases and J gave up 2 bases; unmatched junction bases: 8. The CDR3 is CASSRRSGGSTDTQYF. CDR3 coding DNA: TGTGCCAGCAGCAGGCGAAGCGGGGGGTCCACAGATACGCAGTATTTT. The complete variable domain, with remaining parts taken from reference TRBV7-2 and TRBJ2-3, reads GAGVSQSPSNKVTEKGKDVELRCDPISGHTALYWYRQSLGQGLEFLIYFQGNSAPDKSGLPSDRFSAERTGGSVSTLTIQRTQQEDSAVYLCASSRRSGGSTDTQYFGPGTRLTVL.

The J gene is TRBJ1-2, the V gene TRBV24-1; 7 bases align to TRBD1. This CDR3 has 15 amino acids. From germline, CDR1 is KGHDR and CDR2 SFDVKD. Trimming took 4 bases from V and 6 from J; bases not matched to a gene: 10. CDR3 sequence: CATSEDGTAGDGYTF. CDR3 bases: TGTGCCACCAGTGAAGATGGGACAGCGGGGGATGGCTACACCTTC.

The CDR3 coding sequence is TGTGCCAGCAGGTTACAGGGGGATCAGCCCCAGCATTTT. It translates to CASRLQGDQPQHF. The rearrangement links TRBV28 to TRBJ1-5, with TRBD1 matching 8 bases. After removal of 6 bases from V and 5 bases from J, the junction contained 3 bases not matched to a gene. The CDR3 totals 13 residues. From germline, CDR1 is MDHEN and CDR2 SYDVKM.

Written as DNA, the CDR3 is TGTGCCAGCAGGTCACAGGGGTTGAACACTGAAGCTTTCTTT. Translation: CASRSQGLNTEAFF. The chain combines TRBV2 with TRBJ1-1; TRBD1 matches at 7 bases. CDR1 and CDR2 (germline): SNHLY, FYNNEI. The CDR3 has 14 amino acids. With V trimmed by 6 bases and J by 0 bases, 4 bases remained unmatched.

This clone showed up many times. The chain employs TRBV2 and TRBJ1-1; 7 positions agree with TRBD1. CDR3 length: 13 residues. The germline CDR1 and CDR2 sequences are SNHLY and FYNNEI. J was trimmed by 10 bases and V by 2 bases; bases with no gene match: 7. For the CDR3, the DNA is TGTGCCAGCAGTGAAATAGGAGGGGGCACAGCTTTCTTT. Encoded protein: CASSEIGGGTAFF.

The V gene is TRBV5-4, the J gene TRBJ2-2; perhaps TRBD1 as D (6 bases). The ends were cut back, 4 bases at V and 0 bases at J, with 10 bases in the middle. Looked up from germline, CDR1 is SGHNT and CDR2 is YYREEE (reference sequence). The CDR3 runs to 15 residues. CDR3 bases: TGTGCCAGCAGCCCGGACAGAACGAACACCGGGGAGCTGTTTTTT. Protein sequence: CASSPDRTNTGELFF.

This clone was detected once. The V gene is TRBV24-1, the J gene TRBJ2-2; weak D call: TRBD2 (5 bases). CDR1 is KGHDR, CDR2 SFDVKD, per germline. V was pared by 4 bases and J by 3 bases, with 11 bases between. The CDR3 is 15 residues long. In DNA, the CDR3 is TGTGCCACCAGTGAACGGACGGACTACACCGGGGAGCTGTTTTTT. It encodes CATSERTDYTGELFF.

The J gene is TRBJ2-7, the V gene TRBV19; D gene uncertain. CDR3 size: 12 residues. Looked up from germline, CDR1 is LNHDA and CDR2 is SQIVND (reference sequence). The V gene lost 4 bases and the J gene lost 6 bases, with 10 bases spanning the gap. CDR3 DNA sequence: TGTGCCAGTAGTAGTCGAGCTTTCGAGCAGTACTTC. Its translation: CASSSRAFEQYF.

This rearrangement joins TRBV5-5 to TRBJ2-5, with 7 bases identical to TRBD1. The CDR3 runs 15 residues. The junction had 10 bases not matched to a gene; V was cut back by 2 bases and J by 6 bases. Germline loops: CDR1 SGHKS, CDR2 YYEKEE (reference sequence). The CDR3 region is CASSLPLTGLKTQYF. As DNA, the CDR3 is TGTGCCAGCAGCTTACCGTTGACAGGGTTGAAGACCCAGTACTTC.

The J gene is TRBJ2-5, the V gene TRBV11-2; no definite D call. V was shortened by 2 bases and J by 1 base, with 11 bases between the two germline ends. CDR3 length equals 15 residues. CDR1 and CDR2 (germline): SGHAT, FQNNGV. CDR3 sequence reads: CASSLMAASQETQYF. The CDR3 DNA is TGTGCCAGCAGCTTAATGGCAGCTAGCCAAGAGACCCAGTACTTC.

The rearrangement links TRBV4-1 to TRBJ2-2; the D is unclear. V was trimmed by 6 bases and J by 1 base, leaving 9 bases between them. There are 14 residues in the CDR3. Germline assignment: CDR1 MGHRA and CDR2 YSYEKL. CDR3 in amino acids: CASRPPENTGELFF. CDR3 nucleotide sequence: TGCGCCAGCAGACCGCCAGAGAACACCGGGGAGCTGTTTTTT.

V gene TRBV11-1 combines with J gene TRBJ1-4; D uncertain. The length of the CDR3 is 15 residues. Per germline, CDR1 SGHAT and CDR2 FQDESV (reference sequence). Trimming pared 5 bases from V and 0 bases from J, leaving 10 bases between. The DNA of the CDR3 is TGTGCCAGCAGCACGGGGTCTGCAACTAATGAAAAACTGTTTTTT. As protein: CASSTGSATNEKLFF.

V gene TRBV9 combines with J gene TRBJ2-3; TRBD2 aligns across 8 bases. This CDR3 contains 16 residues. Germline lookup yields CDR1 SGDLS and CDR2 YYNGEE. The J segment lost 4 bases and the V segment lost 0 bases, leaving 7 bases of the junction unmatched. CDR3 region: CASSVAQRGFPDTQYF. Here the CDR3 DNA reads TGTGCCAGCAGCGTAGCCCAGCGGGGGTTCCCAGATACGCAGTATTTT.

V usage is TRBV7-9 and J usage is TRBJ2-2; D is unresolved. Germline V gene sequence: CDR1 SEHNR, CDR2 FQNEAQ (reference sequence). The V and J ends lost 5 bases and 3 bases respectively, with 4 bases between them. The CDR3 spans 12 residues. Written as DNA, the CDR3 is TGTGCCAGCAGCCTCGACACCGGGGAGCTGTTTTTT. Protein: CASSLDTGELFF. Based on the CDR3 plus reference TRBV7-9 and TRBJ2-2, the full variable domain is DTGVSQNPRHKITKRGQNVTFRCDPISEHNRLYWYRQTLGQGPEFLTYFQNEAQLEKSRLLSDRFSAERPKGSFSTLEIQRTEQGDSAMYLCASSLDTGELFFGEGSRLTVL.

The CDR3 protein is CASSLASAGGTGELFF. The CDR3 nucleotides are TGTGCCAGCAGCTTAGCTAGCGCTGGTGGCACCGGGGAGCTGTTTTTT. The chain carries TRBV11-2 and TRBJ2-2, with D possibly being TRBD2 (6 bases). Germline CDR1 SGHAT, CDR2 FQNNGV. The length of the CDR3 is 16 residues. V lost 1 base to trimming and J lost 4 bases, with 13 bases between them. The full variable domain, with the rest looked up from reference TRBV11-2 and TRBJ2-2, is EAGVAQSPRYKIIEKRQSVAFWCNPISGHATLYWYQQILGQGPKLLIQFQNNGVVDDSQLPKDRFSAERLKGVDSTLKIQPAKLEDSAVYLCASSLASAGGTGELFFGEGSRLTVL.

The V call is TRBV2, the J call TRBJ1-1; 9 bases line up with TRBD1. The CDR3 runs 13 residues. V lost 6 bases to trimming and J lost 4 bases; unmatched junction nucleotides: 3. Germline V gene sequence: CDR1 SNHLY, CDR2 FYNNEI. The CDR3 bases are TGTGCCAGCAGCGTGGACAGGGGCACTGAAGCTTTCTTT. Amino acid sequence: CASSVDRGTEAFF.

The V gene is TRBV30, the J gene TRBJ1-1; D not resolved. Germline lookup yields CDR1 GTSNPN and CDR2 SVGIG (reference sequence). The CDR3 has 11 residues. Trimming removed 0 bases from V and 6 bases from J, with 5 bases in between. DNA of the CDR3: TGTGCCTGGAGTGTACTCCCTGAAGCTTTCTTT. This sequence encodes CAWSVLPEAFF. Supplemented by reference TRBV30 and TRBJ1-1, the full variable domain reads SQTIHQWPATLVQPVGSPLSLECTVEGTSNPNLYWYRQAAGRGLQLLFYSVGIGQISSEVPQNLSASRPQDRQFILSSKKLLLSDSGFYLCAWSVLPEAFFGQGTRLTVV.

The rearrangement links TRBV3-1 (or the pseudogene TRBV3-2) to TRBJ2-5, with 7 bases lining up with TRBD2. The CDR3 length is 14 residues. CDR1 is LGHDT, CDR2 YNNKEL, per germline (reference sequence). V lost 4 bases and J lost 1; bases outside the gene matches: 3. The CDR3 DNA reads TGTGCCAGCAGCCTCCGGGAGGCCCAAGAGACCCAGTACTTC. Protein product: CASSLREAQETQYF.